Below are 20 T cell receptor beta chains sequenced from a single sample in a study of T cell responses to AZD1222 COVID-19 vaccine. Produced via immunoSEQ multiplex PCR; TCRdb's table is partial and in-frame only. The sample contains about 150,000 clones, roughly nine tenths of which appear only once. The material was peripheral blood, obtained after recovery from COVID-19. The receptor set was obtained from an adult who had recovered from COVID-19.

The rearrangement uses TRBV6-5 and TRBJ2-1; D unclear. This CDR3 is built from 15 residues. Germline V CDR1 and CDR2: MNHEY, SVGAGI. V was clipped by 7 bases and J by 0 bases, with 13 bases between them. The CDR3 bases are TGTGCCAGCACCCCGCAGACGGTCTCCTACAATGAGCAGTTCTTC. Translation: CASTPQTVSYNEQFF.

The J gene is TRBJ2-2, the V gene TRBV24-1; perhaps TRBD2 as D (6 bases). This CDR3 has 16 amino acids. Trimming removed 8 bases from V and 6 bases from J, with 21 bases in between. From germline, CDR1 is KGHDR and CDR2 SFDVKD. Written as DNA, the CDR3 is TGTGCCACCACCACACGGGAGATTCCCGGTCCCGGGGAGCTGTTTTTT. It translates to CATTTREIPGPGELFF.

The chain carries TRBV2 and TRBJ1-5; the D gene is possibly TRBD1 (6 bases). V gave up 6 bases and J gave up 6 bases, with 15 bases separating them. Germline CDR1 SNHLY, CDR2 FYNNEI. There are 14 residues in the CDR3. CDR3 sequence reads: CASSANRVAQPQHF. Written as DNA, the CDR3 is TGTGCCAGCAGCGCCAACAGGGTGGCTCAGCCCCAGCATTTT.

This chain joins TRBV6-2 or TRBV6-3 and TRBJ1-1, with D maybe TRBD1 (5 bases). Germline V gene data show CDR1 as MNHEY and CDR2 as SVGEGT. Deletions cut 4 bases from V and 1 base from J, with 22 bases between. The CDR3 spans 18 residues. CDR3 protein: CASSSKDSLRARNTEAFF. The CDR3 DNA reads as TGTGCCAGCAGTTCGAAAGACAGCCTACGAGCAAGGAACACTGAAGCTTTCTTT.

CDR3 sequence: CASFRDRAMNTEAFF. CDR3 nucleotide sequence: TGTGCCAGCTTCCGGGACAGGGCCATGAACACTGAAGCTTTCTTT. The rearrangement links TRBV19 to TRBJ1-1, with TRBD1 matching over 9 bases. The CDR3 extends over 15 amino acids. Germline V gene lookup returns CDR1 LNHDA and CDR2 SQIVND (reference sequence). Unmatched junction bases numbered 8, after V lost 9 bases and J lost 0 bases.

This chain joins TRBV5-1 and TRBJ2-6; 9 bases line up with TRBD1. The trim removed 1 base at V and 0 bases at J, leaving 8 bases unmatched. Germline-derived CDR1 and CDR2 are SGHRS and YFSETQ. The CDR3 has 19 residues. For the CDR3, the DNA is TGCGCCAGCAGCTTGCTCCCTCCGGGACAGGGCTCTGGGGCCAACGTCCTGACTTTC. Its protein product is CASSLLPPGQGSGANVLTF.

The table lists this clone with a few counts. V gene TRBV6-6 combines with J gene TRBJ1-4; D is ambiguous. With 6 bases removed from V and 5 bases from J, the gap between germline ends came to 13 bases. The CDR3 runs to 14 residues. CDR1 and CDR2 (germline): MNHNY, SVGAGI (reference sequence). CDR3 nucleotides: TGTGCCAGCAGCCAAGGAAGGAGCAATGAAAAACTGTTTTTT. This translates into CASSQGRSNEKLFF.

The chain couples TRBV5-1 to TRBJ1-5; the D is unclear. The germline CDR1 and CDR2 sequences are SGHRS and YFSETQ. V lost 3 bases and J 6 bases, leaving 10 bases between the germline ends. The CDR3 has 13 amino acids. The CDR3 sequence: CASSWDEPQPQHF. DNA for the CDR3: TGCGCCAGCAGCTGGGATGAGCCTCAGCCCCAGCATTTT.

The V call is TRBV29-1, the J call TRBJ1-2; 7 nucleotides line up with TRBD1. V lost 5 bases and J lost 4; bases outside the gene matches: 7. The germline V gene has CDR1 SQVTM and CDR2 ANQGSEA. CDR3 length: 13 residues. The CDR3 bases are TGCAGCGTTCACTCCCGGGACAGCTATGGCTACACCTTC. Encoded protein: CSVHSRDSYGYTF. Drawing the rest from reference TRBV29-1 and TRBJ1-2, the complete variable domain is SAVISQKPSRDICQRGTSLTIQCQVDSQVTMMFWYRQQPGQSLTLIATANQGSEATYESGFVIDKFPISRPNLTFSTLTVSNMSPEDSSIYLCSVHSRDSYGYTFGSGTRLTVV.

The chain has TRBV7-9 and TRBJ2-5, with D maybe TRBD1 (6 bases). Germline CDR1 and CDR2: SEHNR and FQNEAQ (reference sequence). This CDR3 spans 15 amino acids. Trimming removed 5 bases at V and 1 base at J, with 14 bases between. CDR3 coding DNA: TGTGCCAGCAGCCCGGTTGGACAGACCCAAGAGACCCAGTACTTC. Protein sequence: CASSPVGQTQETQYF. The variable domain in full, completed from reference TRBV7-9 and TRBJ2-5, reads DTGVSQNPRHKITKRGQNVTFRCDPISEHNRLYWYRQTLGQGPEFLTYFQNEAQLEKSRLLSDRFSAERPKGSFSTLEIQRTEQGDSAMYLCASSPVGQTQETQYFGPGTRLLVL.

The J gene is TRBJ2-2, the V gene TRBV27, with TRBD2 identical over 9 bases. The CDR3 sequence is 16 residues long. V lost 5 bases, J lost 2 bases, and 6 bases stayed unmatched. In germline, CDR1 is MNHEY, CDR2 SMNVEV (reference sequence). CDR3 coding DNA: TGTGCCAGCAGTCCTCGACTAGCGGTAAACACCGGGGAGCTGTTTTTT. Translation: CASSPRLAVNTGELFF.

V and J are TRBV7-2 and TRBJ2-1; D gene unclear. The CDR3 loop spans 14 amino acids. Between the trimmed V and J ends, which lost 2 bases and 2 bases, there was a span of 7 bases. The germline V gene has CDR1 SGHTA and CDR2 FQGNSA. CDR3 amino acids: CASSLRPAYNEQFF. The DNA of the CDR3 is TGTGCCAGCAGCTTAAGGCCAGCCTACAATGAGCAGTTCTTC.

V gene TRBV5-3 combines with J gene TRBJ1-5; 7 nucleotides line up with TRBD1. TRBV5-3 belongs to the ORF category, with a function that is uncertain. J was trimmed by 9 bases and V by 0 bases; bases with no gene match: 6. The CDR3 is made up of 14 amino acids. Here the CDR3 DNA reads TGTGCCAGAAGCTTGGCCTACAGGGGACGGCCCCAGCATTTT. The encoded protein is CARSLAYRGRPQHF.

The CDR3 bases are TGTGCCAGCAGCCCTCAACAGGAGGGAGTAGAGACCCAGTACTTC. Translation: CASSPQQEGVETQYF. The chain uses TRBV9 and TRBJ2-5; the D gene is possibly TRBD2 (6 bases). Germline lookup yields CDR1 SGDLS and CDR2 YYNGEE. V gave up 4 bases and J gave up 4 bases, with 17 bases separating them. This CDR3 has 15 amino acids. Full variable domain (outside the CDR3, taken from reference TRBV9 and TRBJ2-5): DSGVTQTPKHLITATGQRVTLRCSPRSGDLSVYWYQQSLDQGLQFLIQYYNGEERAKGNILERFSAQQFPDLHSELNLSSLELGDSALYFCASSPQQEGVETQYFGPGTRLLVL.

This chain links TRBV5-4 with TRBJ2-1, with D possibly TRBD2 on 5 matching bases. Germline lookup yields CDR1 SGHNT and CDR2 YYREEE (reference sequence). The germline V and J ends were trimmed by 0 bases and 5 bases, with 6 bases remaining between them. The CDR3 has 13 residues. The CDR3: CASSLGRNNEQFF. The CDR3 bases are TGTGCCAGCAGCTTGGGGAGGAACAATGAGCAGTTCTTC.

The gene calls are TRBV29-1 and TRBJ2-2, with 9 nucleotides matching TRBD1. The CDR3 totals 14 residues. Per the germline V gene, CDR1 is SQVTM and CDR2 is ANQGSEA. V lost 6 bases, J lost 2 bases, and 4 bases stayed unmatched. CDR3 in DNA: TGCAGCGTAGGACAGGGGTTTAACACCGGGGAGCTGTTTTTT. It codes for CSVGQGFNTGELFF.

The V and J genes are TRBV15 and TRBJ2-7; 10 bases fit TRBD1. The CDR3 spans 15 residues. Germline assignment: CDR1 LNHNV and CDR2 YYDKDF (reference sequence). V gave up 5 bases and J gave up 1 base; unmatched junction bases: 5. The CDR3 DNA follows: TGTGCCACCAGCCTGGACAGGGGGGCATCCTACGAGCAGTACTTC. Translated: CATSLDRGASYEQYF.

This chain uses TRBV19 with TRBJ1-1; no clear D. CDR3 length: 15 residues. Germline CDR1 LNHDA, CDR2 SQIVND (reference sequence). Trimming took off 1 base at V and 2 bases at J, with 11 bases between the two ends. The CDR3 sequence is CASSIVTELNTEAFF. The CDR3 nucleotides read TGTGCCAGTAGTATAGTCACGGAACTTAACACTGAAGCTTTCTTT.

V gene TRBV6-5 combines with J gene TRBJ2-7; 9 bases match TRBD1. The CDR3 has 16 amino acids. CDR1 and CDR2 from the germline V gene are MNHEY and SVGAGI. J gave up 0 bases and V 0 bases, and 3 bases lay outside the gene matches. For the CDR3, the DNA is TGTGCCAGCAGTTACTCTGTGACAGGGGGCTCCTACGAGCAGTACTTC. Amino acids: CASSYSVTGGSYEQYF.

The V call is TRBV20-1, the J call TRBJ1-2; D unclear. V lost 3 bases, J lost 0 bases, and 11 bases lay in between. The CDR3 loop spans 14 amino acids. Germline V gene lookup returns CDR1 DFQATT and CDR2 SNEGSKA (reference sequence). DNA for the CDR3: TGCAGTGCTAGTGAAGGTACTCCTAACTATGGCTACACCTTC. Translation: CSASEGTPNYGYTF.